Below are 31 T cell receptor beta chains sequenced from a single sample in a study of control samples from healthy donors and cancer patients. The protocol was immunoSEQ multiplex PCR, while the TCRdb copy is restricted to in-frame clones and leaves out a portion. Of under 200,000 clones listed, almost 90% are singletons. The specimen was blood. Receptors were obtained from a woman aged 25 to 45 in good health.

A few counts support this clone. The gene calls are TRBV28 and TRBJ1-2; D is perhaps TRBD1 (6 bases). Trimming pared 1 base from V and 7 bases from J, leaving 10 bases between. The length of the CDR3 is 13 residues. Looked up from germline, CDR1 is MDHEN and CDR2 is SYDVKM. The DNA for the CDR3 is TGTGCCAGCAGTTTATTAGGGACAAGTGGCTACACCTTC. It is translated as CASSLLGTSGYTF.

Note on this clone: The same CDR3 also results from other DNA sequences found in this sample. This rearrangement joins TRBV19 to TRBJ1-1; TRBD1 aligns across 9 bases. V shed 7 bases, J shed 1 base, and the junction held 4 bases outside the gene matches. Germline CDR1 reads LNHDA; CDR2 reads SQIVND (reference sequence). The length of the CDR3 is 14 residues. CDR3 nucleotide sequence: TGTGCCAGTACCCTGGGACAGGGGAACACTGAAGCTTTCTTT. It is translated as CASTLGQGNTEAFF.

This clone occurred once. The J gene is TRBJ1-5, the V gene TRBV7-2; TRBD1 might be the D (5 bases). The germline V and J ends were trimmed by 4 bases and 4 bases, with 11 bases remaining between them. This CDR3 comprises 14 residues. CDR1 is SGHTA and CDR2 is FQGNSA in the germline V gene. The CDR3 loop reads CASSYAGVNQPQHF. The DNA of the CDR3 is TGTGCCAGCAGCTACGCGGGGGTTAATCAGCCCCAGCATTTT. The full variable domain, in which reference TRBV7-2 and TRBJ1-5 provide the parts outside the CDR3, is GAGVSQSPSNKVTEKGKDVELRCDPISGHTALYWYRQSLGQGLEFLIYFQGNSAPDKSGLPSDRFSAERTGGSVSTLTIQRTQQEDSAVYLCASSYAGVNQPQHFGDGTRLSIL.

The rearrangement joins TRBV1 to TRBJ2-5; TRBD2 is the table's D call and was not checked against the DNA. TRBV1 is a pseudogene segment. The CDR3 has 17 residues. The CDR3 DNA sequence: TGCACCAGCAGCCACCTCGCCGGGGCTAGCGGACAAGAGACCCAGTACTTC. Protein product: CTSSHLAGASGQETQYF.

This clone came up once. This chain joins TRBV6-6 and TRBJ1-5, with TRBD1 as a possible D gene (5 bases). Germline V gene sequence: CDR1 MNHNY, CDR2 SVGAGI (reference sequence). The CDR3 has 16 amino acids. The V end was cut by 6 bases, the J end by 3 bases, with 18 bases between. CDR3 in amino acids: CASSLKKGPINQPQHF. DNA for the CDR3: TGTGCCAGCAGCCTAAAGAAGGGACCCATCAATCAGCCCCAGCATTTT.

The chain is built from TRBV18 and TRBJ2-3, with 7 bases aligning to TRBD2. The CDR3 covers 15 residues. V shed 1 base, J shed 2 bases, and the junction held 3 bases outside the gene matches. Germline V gene sequence: CDR1 KGHSH, CDR2 LQKENI. Here the CDR3 reads CASSPRAGPTDTQYF. The CDR3 nucleotides read TGTGCCAGCTCACCACGAGCGGGGCCCACAGATACGCAGTATTTT.

This clone was observed a single time. The chain is built from TRBV19 and TRBJ1-5; D is undetermined. V lost 3 bases and J 0 bases, leaving 15 bases between the germline ends. CDR1 and CDR2 from the germline V gene are LNHDA and SQIVND (reference sequence). The CDR3 length is 17 residues. The CDR3: CASSILRGADSNQPQHF. As DNA, the CDR3 is TGTGCCAGTAGTATCCTACGCGGCGCCGATAGCAATCAGCCCCAGCATTTT.

This chain uses TRBV5-1 with TRBJ2-7; TRBD1 matches at 10 bases. V shed 4 bases and J 6 bases; nucleotides not matched to a gene: 4. The CDR3 is made up of 13 amino acids. Germline lookup yields CDR1 SGHRS and CDR2 YFSETQ. CDR3 sequence reads: CASSIRDRGEQYV. As DNA, the CDR3 is TGCGCCAGCAGCATCCGGGACAGGGGCGAGCAGTACGTC.

The chain joins TRBV5-1 to TRBJ2-5; 7 bases map to TRBD1. Germline V gene data show CDR1 as SGHRS and CDR2 as YFSETQ. The CDR3 loop spans 17 amino acids. With V trimmed by 2 bases and J by 4 bases, 14 bases remained unmatched. The CDR3 sequence is CASSLFGTAPLGETQYF. CDR3 nucleotides: TGCGCCAGCAGCTTATTTGGGACAGCCCCTTTAGGAGAGACCCAGTACTTC.

This rearrangement joins TRBV12-5 to TRBJ1-3; 9 bases are a match to TRBD1. Germline CDR1 reads LGHNT; CDR2 reads FRNRAP. Unmatched junction bases numbered 8, after V lost 6 bases and J lost 2 bases. The length of the CDR3 is 16 residues. CDR3 nucleotides: TGTGCTAGTGGACAAACAGGGGGCTTGGCTGGAAACACCATATATTTT. It specifies CASGQTGGLAGNTIYF. Drawing the rest from reference TRBV12-5 and TRBJ1-3, the complete variable domain is DARVTQTPRHKVTEMGQEVTMRCQPILGHNTVFWYRQTMMQGLELLAYFRNRAPLDDSGMPKDRFSAEMPDATLATLKIQPSEPRDSAVYFCASGQTGGLAGNTIYFGEGSWLTVV.

The chain recombines TRBV19 with TRBJ2-5; TRBD2 is a possible D gene (6 bases). Trimming took 5 bases from V and 5 from J, leaving 12 bases between them. This CDR3 contains 13 residues. Looked up from germline, CDR1 is LNHDA and CDR2 is SQIVND (reference sequence). CDR3 sequence reads: CASSELAGETQYF. The DNA for the CDR3 is TGTGCCAGTAGTGAACTAGCAGGGGAGACCCAGTACTTC.

The chain links TRBV5-1 to TRBJ2-1; 9 nucleotides line up with TRBD2. V lost 0 bases, J lost 6 bases, and 4 bases stayed unmatched. The CDR3 is 15 amino acids. Germline loops: CDR1 SGHRS, CDR2 YFSETQ. The CDR3 DNA is TGCGCCAGCAGCTTGGGGCCAGCGGGAGGCAATGAGCAGTTCTTC. Residues: CASSLGPAGGNEQFF.

The rearrangement links TRBV27 to TRBJ2-3, with TRBD2 matching 13 bases. Germline V gives CDR1 MNHEY, CDR2 SMNVEV (reference sequence). CDR3 length: 15 amino acids. V lost 5 bases, J lost 6 bases, and 5 bases stayed unmatched. The CDR3 sequence: CASSHRTSGSDTQYF. The CDR3 region has the DNA TGTGCCAGCAGTCACCGGACTAGCGGGAGTGATACGCAGTATTTT.

The chain joins TRBV7-8 to TRBJ1-3; D not certain. This CDR3 has 16 amino acids. The germline gives CDR1 SGHVS, CDR2 FQNEAQ. V lost 1 base, J lost 0 bases, and 10 bases lay in between. In DNA, the CDR3 is TGTGCCAGCAGCTTAGGGTCACAGATCTCTGGAAACACCATATATTTT. Encoded protein: CASSLGSQISGNTIYF.

This chain uses TRBV5-4 with TRBJ1-6; 10 bases match TRBD1. V shed 3 bases and J 7 bases; nucleotides not matched to a gene: 10. This CDR3 has 17 residues. Germline CDR1 reads SGHNT; CDR2 reads YYREEE (reference sequence). As DNA, the CDR3 is TGTGCCAGCAGCTCGGGCCGGGACAGGGGACAAAATTCACCCCTCCACTTT. Translation gives CASSSGRDRGQNSPLHF. The full variable domain, in which reference TRBV5-4 and TRBJ1-6 provide the parts outside the CDR3, is ETGVTQSPTHLIKTRGQQVTLRCSSQSGHNTVSWYQQALGQGPQFIFQYYREEENGRGNFPPRFSGLQFPNYSSELNVNALELDDSALYLCASSSGRDRGQNSPLHFGNGTRLTVT.

J is TRBJ1-1 and V is TRBV6-5; D ambiguous. The V and J ends lost 0 bases and 3 bases respectively, with 11 bases between them. The CDR3 length is 15 residues. In germline, CDR1 is MNHEY, CDR2 SVGAGI. The CDR3 reads CASSYSIGRYTEAFF. The CDR3 DNA is TGTGCCAGCAGTTACTCGATCGGGCGTTACACTGAAGCTTTCTTT.

The rearrangement uses TRBV12-3 or TRBV12-4 and TRBJ1-1; 8 nucleotides match TRBD1. J lost 4 bases, V lost 3 bases, and 1 base had no gene match. The CDR3 is 13 residues long. Here the CDR3 DNA reads TGTGCCAGCAGTTTGGACAGGGCCACTGAAGCTTTCTTT. Residues: CASSLDRATEAFF.

CDR3 bases: TGTGCCAGCAGTTTATTGACAGGACGGGGAGCTTCTGGCTACACCTTC. This sequence encodes CASSLLTGRGASGYTF. The chain couples TRBV6-5 to TRBJ1-2, with D tentatively TRBD1 (6 bases). This CDR3 has 16 residues. V was pared by 4 bases and J by 7 bases, with 22 bases between. CDR1 is MNHEY, CDR2 SVGAGI, per germline.

The chain uses TRBV7-9 and TRBJ1-4; no reliable D call. Trimming took 1 base from V and 7 from J, leaving 7 bases between them. Germline assignment: CDR1 SEHNR and CDR2 FQNEAQ (reference sequence). The CDR3 spans 13 residues. The CDR3 loop is CASSLEPVEKLFF. CDR3 coding DNA: TGTGCCAGCAGCTTAGAACCGGTTGAAAAACTGTTTTTT.

This clone was recorded once. V and J are TRBV19 and TRBJ2-2; TRBD2 agrees at 12 bases. This CDR3 region has 18 residues. Germline lookup yields CDR1 LNHDA and CDR2 SQIVND (reference sequence). The V segment lost 7 bases and the J segment 4 bases; nucleotides outside the gene matches: 13. CDR3: CASTAPTSGGPSTGELFF. The CDR3 nucleotides read TGTGCCAGTACCGCTCCAACTAGCGGGGGGCCTTCCACCGGGGAGCTGTTTTTT.

The chain recombines TRBV19 with TRBJ2-5, with D possibly being TRBD1 (6 bases). V was trimmed by 5 bases and J by 2 bases, leaving 12 bases between them. The CDR3 loop spans 14 amino acids. CDR1 and CDR2 (germline): LNHDA, SQIVND (reference sequence). The CDR3 is CASSHRTVQETQYF. CDR3 bases: TGTGCCAGTAGTCACCGGACAGTTCAAGAGACCCAGTACTTC.

The rearrangement links TRBV27 to TRBJ2-7; no clear D gene. With 4 bases removed from V and 2 bases from J, the gap between germline ends came to 3 bases. The CDR3 loop spans 11 amino acids. Germline-derived CDR1 and CDR2 are MNHEY and SMNVEV (reference sequence). CDR3 region: CASSSTYEQYF. In DNA form, the CDR3 reads TGTGCCAGCAGTTCCACCTACGAGCAGTACTTC.

The chain is built from TRBV7-8 and TRBJ2-3; D is ambiguous. Germline loops: CDR1 SGHVS, CDR2 FQNEAQ. With 3 bases removed from V and 0 bases from J, the gap between germline ends came to 10 bases. The length of the CDR3 is 15 residues. CDR3 loop: CASSLWFTSTDTQYF. The CDR3 DNA reads as TGTGCCAGCAGCTTGTGGTTTACCAGCACAGATACGCAGTATTTT.

The chain employs TRBV21-1 and TRBJ2-7; the tabulated D call, TRBD1, remains unverified against the DNA. TRBV21-1 is a listed pseudogene. The CDR3 consists of 16 residues. The CDR3: CASSKVLQGLSYEQYF. The CDR3 nucleotides are TGTGCCAGCAGCAAAGTCTTGCAGGGTCTCTCCTACGAGCAGTACTTC.

This chain links TRBV4-1 with TRBJ1-4; possibly TRBD1 for D (6 bases). CDR3 length: 14 amino acids. V was trimmed by 7 bases and J by 4 bases, leaving 13 bases between them. CDR1 is MGHRA and CDR2 is YSYEKL in the germline V gene. As DNA, the CDR3 is TGCGCCAGCAAAGGGGGGTTATATAATGAAAAACTGTTTTTT. The encoded protein is CASKGGLYNEKLFF.

The V gene is TRBV6-6, the J gene TRBJ2-7; D is unclear. V dropped 6 bases and J dropped 0 bases, with 12 bases sitting between them. Germline CDR1 MNHNY, CDR2 SVGAGI (reference sequence). CDR3 length equals 14 residues. The CDR3 region has the DNA TGTGCCAGCAGGACGAGAGTGAACTCCTACGAGCAGTACTTC. It specifies CASRTRVNSYEQYF.

V and J are TRBV3-1 (or the pseudogene TRBV3-2) and TRBJ1-1; no clear D. Trimming cost V 1 base and J 7 bases, with 10 bases left between them. The CDR3 runs to 13 residues. Germline assignment: CDR1 LGHDT and CDR2 YNNKEL (reference sequence). The CDR3 reads CASSQGPLSEAFF. The CDR3, as DNA: TGTGCCAGCAGCCAAGGGCCCCTTAGTGAAGCTTTCTTT.

The chain joins TRBV5-1 to TRBJ1-4; 9 nucleotides line up with TRBD1. With 5 bases clipped from V and 3 bases from J, the junction kept 8 bases outside the gene matches. The CDR3 is 16 amino acids. The germline gives CDR1 SGHRS, CDR2 YFSETQ. CDR3 loop: CASRLQGAGANEKLFF. CDR3 coding DNA: TGCGCCAGCAGACTACAGGGGGCAGGGGCTAATGAAAAACTGTTTTTT.

CDR3 protein: CASSHGQGLGEQYV. The CDR3 DNA reads as TGTGCCAGCAGTCACGGGCAGGGTCTAGGGGAGCAGTACGTC. The gene calls are TRBV27 and TRBJ2-7; D is perhaps TRBD1 (5 bases). Germline V CDR1 and CDR2: MNHEY, SMNVEV (reference sequence). The germline V and J ends were trimmed by 5 bases and 7 bases, with 18 bases remaining between them. The CDR3 extends over 14 amino acids.

The rearrangement links TRBV5-1 to TRBJ2-3; 7 bases align to TRBD2. There are 15 residues in the CDR3. The V gene end was trimmed by 0 bases and the J gene end by 5 bases; junction bases not matched to a gene: 6. Germline CDR1 and CDR2: SGHRS and YFSETQ. CDR3 residues: CASSLGASGRDTQYF. The DNA of the CDR3 is TGCGCCAGCAGCTTGGGGGCTAGCGGAAGAGATACGCAGTATTTT. The full variable domain, in which reference TRBV5-1 and TRBJ2-3 provide the parts outside the CDR3, is KAGVTQTPRYLIKTRGQQVTLSCSPISGHRSVSWYQQTPGQGLQFLFEYFSETQRNKGNFPGRFSGRQFSNSRSEMNVSTLELGDSALYLCASSLGASGRDTQYFGPGTRLTVL.

This clone appeared a single time. V usage is TRBV29-1 and J usage is TRBJ2-2, with a possible D match to TRBD2 (6 bases). The CDR3 has 15 amino acids. Trimming removed 7 bases from V and 0 bases from J, with 15 bases in between. Looked up from germline, CDR1 is SQVTM and CDR2 is ANQGSEA. DNA of the CDR3: TGCAGCGCCGCGGGGCAGGGACCGAACACCGGGGAGCTGTTTTTT. Translated, it gives CSAAGQGPNTGELFF.